A single sample is the source of the 32 T cell receptor beta chains below, sequenced in a study of beta chain features in type 1 diabetes. All of the isolated RNA was reverse transcribed, so expressed TCRB transcripts were sequenced. Clones were sequenced by immunoSEQ multiplex PCR, and TCRdb holds only the in-frame ones, with some missing. The sample includes some 150,000 clones, about 10% of them seen just once. The sequenced sample was naive CD4+ T cells from blood. The receptor source for this set is a man aged 18 to 35 in good health.

This clone was seen many times. The chain uses TRBV29-1 and TRBJ2-7; TRBD2 agrees at 8 bases. CDR3 length: 12 amino acids. V lost 6 bases to trimming and J lost 0 bases; unmatched junction nucleotides: 1. Germline values: CDR1 SQVTM, CDR2 ANQGSEA. This CDR3 reads CSVRGDSYEQYF. The CDR3 region has the DNA TGCAGCGTGCGGGGGGACTCCTACGAGCAGTACTTC.

This clone was found a few times. This chain joins TRBV4-1 and TRBJ2-5, with 7 positions matching TRBD2. Germline V gene data show CDR1 as MGHRA and CDR2 as YSYEKL. J gave up 2 bases and V 0 bases, and 9 bases lay outside the gene matches. This CDR3 is built from 17 residues. As DNA, the CDR3 is TGCGCCAGCAGCCAAGATGGGGAGGCTAGCGGACAAGAGACCCAGTACTTC. This encodes CASSQDGEASGQETQYF.

There are a few counts of this clone. The chain uses TRBV5-1 and TRBJ1-2, with 7 bases that match TRBD1. The germline CDR1 and CDR2 sequences are SGHRS and YFSETQ. Losses at the gene ends were 4 bases for V and 3 bases for J; bases not matched to a gene: 9. CDR3 length: 15 amino acids. Here the CDR3 reads CASSKNDRADYGYTF. The DNA for the CDR3 is TGCGCCAGCAGCAAGAACGACAGGGCCGACTATGGCTACACCTTC.

This clone showed up just a few times. The chain is built from TRBV18 and TRBJ1-1; tentative D call: TRBD1 (6 bases). With 8 bases removed from V and 2 bases from J, the gap between germline ends came to 12 bases. CDR3 length: 13 residues. The germline V gene has CDR1 KGHSH and CDR2 LQKENI. The CDR3 DNA sequence: TGTGCCAGCCGGCGGGGGCAAAACACTGAAGCTTTCTTT. It codes for CASRRGQNTEAFF.

This clone was counted a few times. V and J are TRBV6-5 and TRBJ1-4; weak D call: TRBD1 (5 bases). The CDR3 has 15 residues. The V gene lost 6 bases and the J gene lost 2 bases, with 13 bases spanning the gap. Germline assignment: CDR1 MNHEY and CDR2 SVGAGI. The CDR3 here is CASRAGGRTNEKLFF. CDR3 DNA sequence: TGTGCCAGCAGAGCGGGGGGAAGGACTAATGAAAAACTGTTTTTT.

This clone was picked up many times. The V gene is TRBV7-9, the J gene TRBJ1-1, with D hard to call. V was trimmed by 5 bases and J by 12 bases, leaving 16 bases between them. This CDR3 has 12 amino acids. Germline V lookup: CDR1 SEHNR, CDR2 FQNEAQ (reference sequence). The CDR3, as DNA: TGTGCCAGCAGCGACCTGGCGGCTGGATCTTTCTTT. It encodes CASSDLAAGSFF.

Only a few counts were recorded for this clone. The chain combines TRBV4-1 with TRBJ2-3; no firm D call. The CDR3 sequence is 14 residues long. Germline V gene data show CDR1 as MGHRA and CDR2 as YSYEKL. Trimming removed 4 bases from V and 1 base from J, with 9 bases in between. As DNA, the CDR3 is TGCGCCAGCAGCCTCATTCCGGGCACAGATACGCAGTATTTT. Translating it yields CASSLIPGTDTQYF.

The chain is built from TRBV2 and TRBJ1-4; D may be TRBD1 (5 bases). The germline V and J ends were trimmed by 4 bases and 2 bases, with 11 bases remaining between them. Germline V gene lookup returns CDR1 SNHLY and CDR2 FYNNEI. The CDR3 runs 15 residues. The CDR3 DNA follows: TGTGCCAGCAGTGCCCAGGGCTTGACTAATGAAAAACTGTTTTTT. Its translation: CASSAQGLTNEKLFF.

This clone was counted a few times. The gene calls are TRBV11-2 and TRBJ2-7; D call uncertain. CDR1 SGHAT and CDR2 FQNNGV come from the germline V gene. V lost 1 base and J 3 bases, leaving 4 bases between the germline ends. The CDR3 extends over 12 amino acids. CDR3 amino acids: CASSLGLYEQYF. The CDR3, as DNA: TGTGCCAGCAGCTTAGGACTCTACGAGCAGTACTTC. Full variable domain (missing parts from reference TRBV11-2 and TRBJ2-7): EAGVAQSPRYKIIEKRQSVAFWCNPISGHATLYWYQQILGQGPKLLIQFQNNGVVDDSQLPKDRFSAERLKGVDSTLKIQPAKLEDSAVYLCASSLGLYEQYFGPGTRLTVT.

The chain uses TRBV2 and TRBJ2-2, with a possible D match to TRBD1 (7 bases). V lost 2 bases, J lost 4 bases, and 17 bases lay in between. CDR3 length: 17 residues. In germline, CDR1 is SNHLY, CDR2 FYNNEI. The CDR3 sequence is CASSEMEGAHSTGELFF. In DNA form, the CDR3 reads TGTGCCAGCAGTGAAATGGAGGGGGCGCATAGCACCGGGGAGCTGTTTTTT.

This clone has a count of ten or more. The rearrangement joins TRBV2 to TRBJ2-3; D unresolved. The CDR3 extends over 15 amino acids. From germline, CDR1 is SNHLY and CDR2 FYNNEI. V was pared by 8 bases and J by 0 bases, with 15 bases between. The CDR3 sequence: CASYSMASSTDTQYF. The DNA of the CDR3 is TGTGCCAGCTATTCGATGGCCTCTAGCACAGATACGCAGTATTTT.

The V call is TRBV2, the J call TRBJ1-5; D unclear. The germline CDR1 and CDR2 sequences are SNHLY and FYNNEI. The CDR3 spans 14 residues. V was trimmed by 3 bases and J by 3 bases, leaving 9 bases between them. The CDR3 bases are TGTGCCAGCAGTGATTACGGGATCAATCAGCCCCAGCATTTT. Translation gives CASSDYGINQPQHF.

This clone was seen only a few times. The chain couples TRBV29-1 to TRBJ2-3; D call uncertain. Germline-derived CDR1 and CDR2 are SQVTM and ANQGSEA. The V gene lost 3 bases and the J gene lost 4 bases, with 11 bases spanning the gap. This CDR3 is 13 amino acids long. CDR3 DNA: TGCAGCGTTGAGGGCTTTGGTGCAGATACGCAGTATTTT. It translates to CSVEGFGADTQYF.

This clone was recorded a few times. V usage is TRBV10-3 and J usage is TRBJ2-3; 14 positions agree with TRBD2. Unmatched junction bases numbered 11, after V lost 5 bases and J lost 10 bases. Germline CDR1 and CDR2: ENHRY and SYGVKD. There are 16 residues in the CDR3. Here the CDR3 reads CAISPGLAGDTTAQYF. CDR3 nucleotides: TGTGCCATCAGTCCGGGACTAGCGGGGGATACTACCGCGCAGTATTTT.

In this sample, this clone turned up a few times. The chain joins TRBV5-1 to TRBJ2-7; D is undetermined. CDR1 is SGHRS, CDR2 YFSETQ, per germline. The V and J ends lost 1 base and 5 bases respectively, with 7 bases between them. The CDR3 totals 12 residues. The CDR3 coding sequence is TGCGCCAGCAGCTTGACGGTAAACGAGCAGTACTTC. This encodes CASSLTVNEQYF.

At least ten counts were recorded for this clone. CDR3 sequence (DNA): TGCGCCAGCAGCCAAGATAGTAGGGGGCGAGAGCAGTACTTC. The encoded protein is CASSQDSRGREQYF. The chain is built from TRBV4-3 and TRBJ2-7; 7 nucleotides agree with TRBD1. The junction had 6 bases not matched to a gene; V was cut back by 0 bases and J by 7 bases. Germline CDR1 reads LGHNA; CDR2 reads YSLEER. The CDR3 runs to 14 residues.

This chain links TRBV5-1 with TRBJ2-3, with 10 bases identical to TRBD2. In germline, CDR1 is SGHRS, CDR2 YFSETQ. With 0 bases clipped from V and 3 bases from J, the junction kept 4 bases outside the gene matches. The CDR3 length is 16 residues. CDR3 nucleotide sequence: TGCGCCAGCAGCTTGGCGCCTAGCGGGGGAACAGATACGCAGTATTTT. Its translation: CASSLAPSGGTDTQYF.

The rearrangement joins TRBV11-2 to TRBJ1-2; 7 bases align to TRBD1. Germline CDR1 reads SGHAT; CDR2 reads FQNNGV. This CDR3 region has 15 residues. Trimming cost V 1 base and J 0 bases; bases outside gene matches: 2. CDR3 nucleotide sequence: TGTGCCAGCAGCTTAGGAGGGACAGCTAACTATGGCTACACCTTC. The encoded protein is CASSLGGTANYGYTF.

The chain uses TRBV28 and TRBJ2-7, with TRBD2 as a possible D gene (6 bases). The V end lost 8 bases, the J end lost 2 bases, and 10 bases lay between the germline ends. The CDR3 is 12 amino acids. Per germline, CDR1 MDHEN and CDR2 SYDVKM. The CDR3 coding sequence is TGTGCCAGCCGGAGGGTTCCCTACGAGCAGTACTTC. Translated, it gives CASRRVPYEQYF.

There are many counts of this clone. The rearrangement uses TRBV19 and TRBJ2-1, with D possibly matching TRBD1 (5 bases). V was trimmed by 5 bases and J by 7 bases, leaving 15 bases between them. From germline, CDR1 is LNHDA and CDR2 SQIVND (reference sequence). The CDR3 has 14 amino acids. The CDR3 coding sequence is TGTGCCAGTAGTGCCATATCCCAGGGAAATGAGCAGTTCTTC. Protein: CASSAISQGNEQFF. Variable domain in full (rest from reference TRBV19 and TRBJ2-1): DGGITQSPKYLFRKEGQNVTLSCEQNLNHDAMYWYRQDPGQGLRLIYYSQIVNDFQKGDIAEGYSVSREKKESFPLTVTSAQKNPTAFYLCASSAISQGNEQFFGPGTRLTVL.

The chain uses TRBV6-6 and TRBJ1-6, with D possibly being TRBD1 (5 bases). The CDR3 length is 16 residues. Per the germline V gene, CDR1 is MNHNY and CDR2 is SVGAGI (reference sequence). V dropped 1 base and J dropped 7 bases, with 14 bases sitting between them. Here the CDR3 DNA reads TGTGCCAGCAGTTACTTGGCACTGGAGGGGAATTCACCCCTCCACTTT. This codes for CASSYLALEGNSPLHF.

The chain joins TRBV15 to TRBJ1-2; 7 nucleotides match TRBD1. This CDR3 contains 14 residues. V shed 0 bases and J 10 bases; nucleotides not matched to a gene: 8. Per germline, CDR1 LNHNV and CDR2 YYDKDF (reference sequence). The DNA of the CDR3 is TGTGCCACCAGCAGAGATAGTAAAGGGGGCGTCTACACCTTC. Translation: CATSRDSKGGVYTF. Drawing the rest from reference TRBV15 and TRBJ1-2, the complete variable domain is DAMVIQNPRYQVTQFGKPVTLSCSQTLNHNVMYWYQQKSSQAPKLLFHYYDKDFNNEADTPDNFQSRRPNTSFCFLDIRSPGLGDTAMYLCATSRDSKGGVYTFGSGTRLTVV.

This clone was counted between two and nine times. The chain employs TRBV5-1 and TRBJ2-3, with D maybe TRBD2 (6 bases). Deletions cut 0 bases from V and 8 bases from J, with 13 bases between. Per germline, CDR1 SGHRS and CDR2 YFSETQ. This CDR3 spans 14 amino acids. The CDR3 sequence is CASSLGPLEGTQYF. CDR3 DNA: TGCGCCAGCAGCTTGGGCCCTCTGGAGGGTACGCAGTATTTT.

This clone has a handful of counts. V gene TRBV11-2 combines with J gene TRBJ1-6; D gene ambiguous. Per the germline V gene, CDR1 is SGHAT and CDR2 is FQNNGV. The CDR3 is 16 amino acids. Trimming removed 6 bases at V and 0 bases at J, with 12 bases between. The chain's CDR3 is CASSPLGSSYNSPLHF. The CDR3 nucleotides read TGTGCCAGCAGTCCCCTGGGGAGCTCCTATAATTCACCCCTCCACTTT.

This clone was found a few times. The chain uses TRBV20-1 and TRBJ1-2; D is perhaps TRBD1 (6 bases). V was pared by 6 bases and J by 6 bases, with 11 bases between. This CDR3 contains 11 residues. Germline CDR1 reads DFQATT; CDR2 reads SNEGSKA (reference sequence). The CDR3 nucleotides read TGCAGTGCGAGTGGACAGAATGGCTACACCTTC. Protein sequence: CSASGQNGYTF.

Points on this clone: One junction end does not reproduce the germline sequence, and a read error may be involved. The CDR3 DNA follows: TGTGTCAGCACAGGTGGCAGGGTGGCCGAGCAGTACTTC. Translated: CVSTGGRVAEQYF. The J gene is TRBJ2-7, the V gene TRBV7-8; tentative D call: TRBD1 (5 bases). The CDR3 is 13 amino acids. Germline lookup yields CDR1 SGHVS and CDR2 FQNEAQ.

The chain employs TRBV6-5 and TRBJ1-4, with 8 bases aligning to TRBD1. Germline values: CDR1 MNHEY, CDR2 SVGAGI. The V gene end was trimmed by 6 bases and the J gene end by 7 bases; junction bases not matched to a gene: 10. The CDR3 sequence is 15 residues long. The CDR3 is CASRRSGTGGEKLFF. The CDR3 nucleotides read TGTGCCAGCAGGAGATCCGGGACAGGAGGTGAAAAACTGTTTTTT.

The gene calls are TRBV4-1 and TRBJ2-7; 9 nucleotides align to TRBD1. With V trimmed by 5 bases and J by 1 base, 18 bases remained unmatched. The CDR3 is 19 residues long. Germline-derived CDR1 and CDR2 are MGHRA and YSYEKL. CDR3 DNA sequence: TGCGCCAGCAGCATCTGGACAGGGGTTGGAGGGGATATGTCCTACGAGCAGTACTTC. It yields the protein CASSIWTGVGGDMSYEQYF.

This clone appeared a few times. The chain recombines TRBV20-1 with TRBJ1-5; no definite D call. Trimming took 1 base from V and 11 from J, leaving 6 bases between them. CDR1 and CDR2 from the germline V gene are DFQATT and SNEGSKA (reference sequence). This CDR3 is 10 amino acids long. The DNA of the CDR3 is TGCAGTGCTAGAGGTACGGCCCAGCATTTT. Translated, it gives CSARGTAQHF.

This clone was counted between two and nine times. CDR3 region: CASSPPTSGGLYNEQFF. Here the CDR3 DNA reads TGTGCCAGCTCACCGCCTACTAGCGGGGGGCTCTACAATGAGCAGTTCTTC. V usage is TRBV18 and J usage is TRBJ2-1; TRBD2 agrees at 12 bases. With V trimmed by 3 bases and J by 3 bases, 6 bases remained unmatched. Germline CDR1 KGHSH, CDR2 LQKENI. The CDR3 covers 17 residues.

The chain is built from TRBV10-3 and TRBJ2-5, with 11 positions matching TRBD2. From germline, CDR1 is ENHRY and CDR2 SYGVKD. The V segment lost 6 bases and the J segment 4 bases; nucleotides outside the gene matches: 4. This CDR3 is built from 14 residues. Here the CDR3 reads CAIRSGTSGETQYF. As DNA, the CDR3 is TGTGCCATCAGGAGCGGGACTAGCGGAGAGACCCAGTACTTC.

This clone came up a few times. The rearrangement uses TRBV5-6 and TRBJ1-2, with TRBD1 identical over 7 bases. The CDR3 runs to 15 residues. V lost 4 bases and J lost 5; bases outside the gene matches: 11. The germline V gene encodes CDR1 SGHDT and CDR2 YYEEEE. The CDR3 reads CASSLRTGGGYGYTF. CDR3 nucleotides: TGTGCCAGCAGCCTACGGACAGGAGGAGGTTATGGCTACACCTTC.